This T cell receptor (beta chain) was obtained from a study of shared clonotypes between healthy human individuals. Method: immunoSEQ multiplex PCR; TCRdb's copy keeps in-frame clones and lacks some. The sample includes approximately 2,300,000 clones, roughly 90% of them seen just once. In germline, CDR1 is MNHEY, CDR2 SVGAGI. The CDR3 sequence is 14 residues long. Trimming removed 6 bases at V and 2 bases at J, with 14 bases between. V is TRBV6-5 and J is TRBJ2-7; D is unclear. The clonotype was recovered from a man aged 18 to 29 in good health. Some clones in this sample may be carry-over from other donors' samples. Sequenced material: naive CD4+ T cells from PBMCs. This sample's subset: CD45RA+ positively selected. CDR3 region: CASRPPDGTYEQYF. In nucleotides, the CDR3 is TGTGCCAGCAGGCCACCCGACGGAACCTACGAGCAGTACTTC.